The clone carrying this T cell receptor (beta chain) was seen ten or more times. What it binds is unknown. One entry per CDR3 protein, called by TCRdb with MiXCR from the 5' RACE reads. Of fewer than 40,000 distinct CDR3 sequences in the sample, 10% to 15% are singletons; the top ten hold about 2.5%. The time point was: longitudinal time-point 2. The sample belongs to a study of neurological immune-mediated disorders. Findings of the study overall: Private repertoires in all groups were suggested, as expanded clones shared no CDR3 amino acid sequences across subjects.

Sequencing input: PBMCs. This receptor was obtained from a woman aged 40 to 50 in good health.

The CDR3 loop reads CASSFTWATTGADTQYF. CDR3 DNA sequence: TGTGCCAGCAGTTTTACTTGGGCGACCACTGGCGCAGATACGCAGTATTTT. The J gene is TRBJ2-3, the V gene TRBV27; the D is unclear. V was shortened by 3 bases and J by 4 bases, with 20 bases between the two germline ends. The V gene's germline CDR1 is MNHEY and CDR2 SMNVEV (reference sequence). The CDR3 is 17 residues long.